These 5 T cell receptor beta chains originate from one sample sequenced in a study of blood T cell repertoires in COVID-19 (TCRdb year 2020). Libraries were constructed by the immunoSEQ multiplex PCR assay. TCRdb stores this immuneACCESS table with in-frame sequences only. Part of the clones is absent; in the studies checked, under half of the shortfall reflects unresolved V genes, and no reason is known for the rest. In this sample the table shows about 140,000 clones, about four fifths of which occur a single time. Clones ranked in the top ten supply about 1.5% of the sample. The source material was PBMCs or T cells enriched from blood (not recorded which). These receptor sequences come from a woman between 18 and 29 years old who had been exposed to COVID-19.

This rearrangement joins TRBV5-1 to TRBJ1-2, with 11 positions matching TRBD1. Per germline, CDR1 SGHRS and CDR2 YFSETQ. Trimming at V came to 3 bases and at J to 7 bases, leaving 14 bases not matched to a gene. The CDR3 runs 17 residues. The CDR3 sequence: CASSSTGEADRGLGYTF. The DNA for the CDR3 is TGCGCCAGCAGCTCCACTGGGGAAGCGGACAGGGGGCTTGGCTACACCTTC.

DNA for the CDR3: TGTGCCAGCACGTTACAGGGGGCAGGTGAAAAACTGTTTTTT. It yields the protein CASTLQGAGEKLFF. This chain uses TRBV28 with TRBJ1-4, with 9 bases identical to TRBD1. V was pared by 7 bases and J by 7 bases, with 7 bases of the junction left unmatched. Germline values: CDR1 MDHEN, CDR2 SYDVKM. The length of the CDR3 is 14 residues.

The genes are TRBV19 and TRBJ2-5; 14 bases match TRBD2. Unmatched junction bases numbered 9, after V lost 7 bases and J lost 5 bases. Germline CDR1 and CDR2: LNHDA and SQIVND (reference sequence). CDR3 length equals 16 residues. Written as DNA, the CDR3 is TGTGCCAGTACCTTAGGAGGGACTAGCGGGAGTGAGACCCAGTACTTC. Translation: CASTLGGTSGSETQYF. Together with reference TRBV19 and TRBJ2-5, the CDR3 gives the full variable domain: DGGITQSPKYLFRKEGQNVTLSCEQNLNHDAMYWYRQDPGQGLRLIYYSQIVNDFQKGDIAEGYSVSREKKESFPLTVTSAQKNPTAFYLCASTLGGTSGSETQYFGPGTRLLVL.

The gene calls are TRBV7-3 and TRBJ2-7; D remains unclear. The CDR3 consists of 15 residues. Trimming cost V 4 bases and J 0 bases, with 13 bases left between them. Germline lookup yields CDR1 SGHTA and CDR2 FQGTGA. Here the CDR3 DNA reads TGTGCCAGCAGCTCACCCTATAGGAGCTCCTACGAGCAGTACTTC. It yields the protein CASSSPYRSSYEQYF.

The rearrangement joins TRBV7-8 to TRBJ2-7, with TRBD2 matching 8 bases. J gave up 7 bases and V 6 bases, and 11 bases lay outside the gene matches. The length of the CDR3 is 14 residues. Per germline, CDR1 SGHVS and CDR2 FQNEAQ. The CDR3: CASRGRAGGREQYF. The CDR3 DNA is TGTGCCAGCAGAGGTCGGGCGGGGGGAAGGGAGCAGTACTTC. Full variable domain (missing parts from reference TRBV7-8 and TRBJ2-7): GAGVSQSPRYKVAKRGQDVALRCDPISGHVSLFWYQQALGQGPEFLTYFQNEAQLDKSGLPSDRFFAERPEGSVSTLKIQRTQQEDSAVYLCASRGRAGGREQYFGPGTRLTVT.